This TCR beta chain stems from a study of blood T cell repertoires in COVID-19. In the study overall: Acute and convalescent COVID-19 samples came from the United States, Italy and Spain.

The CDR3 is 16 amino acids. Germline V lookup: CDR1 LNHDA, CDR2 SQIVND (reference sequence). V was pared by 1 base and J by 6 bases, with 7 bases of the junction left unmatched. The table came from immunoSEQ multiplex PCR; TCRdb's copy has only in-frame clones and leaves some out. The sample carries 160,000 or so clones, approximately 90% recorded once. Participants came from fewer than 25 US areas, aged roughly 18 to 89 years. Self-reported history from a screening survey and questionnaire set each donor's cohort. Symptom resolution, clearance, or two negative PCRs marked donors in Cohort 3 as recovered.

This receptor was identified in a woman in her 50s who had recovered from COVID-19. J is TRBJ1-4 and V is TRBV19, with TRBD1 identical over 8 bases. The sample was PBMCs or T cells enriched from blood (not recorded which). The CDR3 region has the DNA TGTGCCAGTAGTATAGGCAGCGGACAGGGTTATGAAAAACTGTTTTTT. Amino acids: CASSIGSGQGYEKLFF. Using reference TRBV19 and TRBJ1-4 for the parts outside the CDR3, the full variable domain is DGGITQSPKYLFRKEGQNVTLSCEQNLNHDAMYWYRQDPGQGLRLIYYSQIVNDFQKGDIAEGYSVSREKKESFPLTVTSAQKNPTAFYLCASSIGSGQGYEKLFFGSGTQLSVL.